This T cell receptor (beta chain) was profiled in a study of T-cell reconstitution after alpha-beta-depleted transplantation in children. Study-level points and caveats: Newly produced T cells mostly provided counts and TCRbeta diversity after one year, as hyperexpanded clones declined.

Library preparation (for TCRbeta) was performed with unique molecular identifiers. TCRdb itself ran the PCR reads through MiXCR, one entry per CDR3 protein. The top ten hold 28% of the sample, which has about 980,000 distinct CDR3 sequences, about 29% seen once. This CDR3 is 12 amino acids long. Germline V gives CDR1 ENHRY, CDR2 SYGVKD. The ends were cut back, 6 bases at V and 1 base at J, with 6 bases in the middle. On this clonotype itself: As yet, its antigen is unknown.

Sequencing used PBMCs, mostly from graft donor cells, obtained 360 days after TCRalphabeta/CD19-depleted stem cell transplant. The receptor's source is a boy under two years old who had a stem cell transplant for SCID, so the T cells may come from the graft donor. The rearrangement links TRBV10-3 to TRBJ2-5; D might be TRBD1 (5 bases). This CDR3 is CAIRDIQETQYF. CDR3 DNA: TGTGCCATCAGGGACATCCAAGAGACCCAGTACTTC.